The present T cell receptor beta chain was sequenced within a study of T cell clones after liver transplantation. Study outcomes and limitations: Compared with third party-reactive sequences, donor-reactive ones declined more, independent of withdrawal success. In two subjects, few donor cells limited the measurable donor-reactive repertoire. Circulating graft-donor-reactive CD4 TCRbeta sequences fell significantly post-transplant in most of the 8 subjects.

This CDR3 contains 13 residues. CDR1 is SGHNT and CDR2 is YYREEE in the germline V gene (reference sequence). Trimming cost V 0 bases and J 4 bases, with 7 bases left between them. TCRdb's table, derived via immunoSEQ multiplex PCR, lists solely in-frame clones and lacks some. The sample carries about 20,000 clones, 80% to 90% recorded once. On this clone itself: Its matching antigen is unknown.

The clonotype was recovered from a human patient who received a liver transplant. The graft donor may have contributed some T cells. The specimen comprised CD8+ T cells from blood, sampled 45 to 46 months after liver transplant. This rearrangement joins TRBV5-4 to TRBJ1-1; D is ambiguous. CDR3 protein: CASSLGPGTEAFF. The DNA for the CDR3 is TGTGCCAGCAGCTTGGGCCCGGGCACTGAAGCTTTCTTT.